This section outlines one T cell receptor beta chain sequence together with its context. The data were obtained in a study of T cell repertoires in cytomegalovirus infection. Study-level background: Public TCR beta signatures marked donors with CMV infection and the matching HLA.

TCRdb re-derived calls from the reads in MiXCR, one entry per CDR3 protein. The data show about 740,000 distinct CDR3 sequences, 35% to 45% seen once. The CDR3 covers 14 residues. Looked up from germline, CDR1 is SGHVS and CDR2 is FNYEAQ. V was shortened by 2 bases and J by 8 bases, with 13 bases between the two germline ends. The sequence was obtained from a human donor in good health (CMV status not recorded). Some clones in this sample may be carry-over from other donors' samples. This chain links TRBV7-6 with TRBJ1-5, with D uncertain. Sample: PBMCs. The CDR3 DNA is TGTGCCAGCAGCTTAAGGTCAGGTGAAGAGCCCCAGCATTTT. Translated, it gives CASSLRSGEEPQHF.